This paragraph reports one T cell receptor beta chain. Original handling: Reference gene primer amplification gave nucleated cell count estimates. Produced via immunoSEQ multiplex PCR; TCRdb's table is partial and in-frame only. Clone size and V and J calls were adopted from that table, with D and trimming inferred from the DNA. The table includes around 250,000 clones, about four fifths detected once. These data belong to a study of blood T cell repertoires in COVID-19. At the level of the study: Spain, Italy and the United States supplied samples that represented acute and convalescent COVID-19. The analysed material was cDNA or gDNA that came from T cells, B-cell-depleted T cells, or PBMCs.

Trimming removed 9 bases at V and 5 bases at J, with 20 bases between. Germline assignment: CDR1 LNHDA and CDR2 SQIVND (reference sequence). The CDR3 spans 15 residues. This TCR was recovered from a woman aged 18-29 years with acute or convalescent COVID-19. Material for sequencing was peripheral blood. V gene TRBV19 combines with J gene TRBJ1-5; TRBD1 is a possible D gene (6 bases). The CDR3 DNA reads TGTGCCAGCAAGATTCCGGGACACACTCATCAGCCCCAGCATTTT. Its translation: CASKIPGHTHQPQHF.